This entry describes one T cell receptor beta chain. A few counts support this clonotype. The specificity of this receptor is unknown. Per-base quality was not reported, and no clone a single base away is much larger than it. The CDR3, from cysteine to phenylalanine, totals 14 residues. This entry keeps only the CDR3 DNA: 42 bases, framed from base 1. CDR1 ENHRY and CDR2 SYGVKD are derived from the germline V gene. V and J are truncated by 0 bases and 1 base respectively, leaving an intervening sequence of 5 bases. Only healthy Caucasian donors were included. Three pairs of female monozygotic twins, all aged roughly 18 to 29 years, made up the twin cohort. CD4+ and CD8+ T cell populations were isolated with positive isolation kits from Invitrogen. The library was obtained by 5' RACE. Reads for this sample came from an Illumina HiSeq 2000. Template switching added a universal primer binding site, and the final cDNA carried a unique molecular identifier that allowed TCR cDNA molecules to be counted accurately. Specific primers in the conserved constant-segment region were used to synthesize first-strand cDNA for the TCR alpha and beta chains. To control for contamination, every cDNA library carried two barcodes: a SMART-Mk sample barcode plus Illumina barcodes. TruSeq adapter sequences and Illumina sample barcodes were added in two successive PCR steps. TCR alpha and beta cDNA libraries were sequenced on the Illumina HiSeq platform with custom primers. The paper's data handling went like this. MiGEC was used to process raw reads and extract unique molecular identifiers, and MiXCR was used to find CDR3 positions. Recombination models were inferred per individual with the repgenHMM and IGoR tools using an EM algorithm. The tcR package in R was used for shared clonotype analysis, with sharing normalized by the product of cloneset sizes. Out-of-frame nonproductive sequences were analyzed to study raw recombination free of thymic and clonal selection effects. TCRdb applied fastp at Q25 and MiXCR to the public reads, then kept only in-frame beta chains. Rows merge per CDR3 protein into single entries with the most common DNA and genes. It is TCRdb's table, rather than the study itself, that gives the V and J calls and clone size. Here the sample has fewer than 550,000 distinct CDR3 sequences; 13% to 15% occur a single time. Approximately 0.98% of the sample comes from the top ten.

This entry comes from a study of identical twins (dated by TCRdb to about 2016). Context from the whole study: The study deep-sequenced TCR alpha and beta repertoires from monozygotic twins, unrelated adults of various ages and cord blood to test whether fetal clonotypes persist. To rule out contamination, replicate twin experiments were performed at different times with different library preparation protocols.

Study-level results and caveats: Out-of-frame TCR alpha sharing in monozygotic twins was systematically underestimated by recombination models, whereas sharing between unrelated individuals was in agreement with the recombination models. Out-of-frame TCR alpha sequences shared between twins showed an excess of low generation-probability sequences compared with coincidental sharing between unrelated individuals. Zero-insertion analyses could be partly confounded by invariant T cells such as MAIT and iNKT, although diverse VJ usage argued against such confounding for most clonotypes. The excess sharing between twins in beta out-of-frame sequences was weaker because fewer shared sequences reduced the signal-to-noise ratio. Because the same donors could not be followed over many years, the conclusions depended on cross-sectional statistical analysis. Abundant cord blood beta clonotypes had fewer insertions, young adult naive repertoires showed a similar but weaker trend, and memory repertoires showed no such trend.

These same data were also listed under a study on yellow fever vaccine responses in identical twins. The second study reports: According to the authors, the vaccine-induced T cell response in identical twins seemed to be partly convergent and partly specific to each individual. Focusing on identical twins, the study followed the T cell clones that responded to the vaccine, and did so with precision.

The clonotype originates from a woman aged 18-30 years in good health. The specimen sequenced was CD4+ T cells sorted from blood. The V and J genes are TRBV10-3 and TRBJ2-3, and possibly TRBD2, on 5 matching bases. In nucleotide form, the sequence is TGTGCCATCAGTGAGTCTAGCGGCACAGATACGCAGTATTTT. Its protein product is CAISESSGTDTQYF.